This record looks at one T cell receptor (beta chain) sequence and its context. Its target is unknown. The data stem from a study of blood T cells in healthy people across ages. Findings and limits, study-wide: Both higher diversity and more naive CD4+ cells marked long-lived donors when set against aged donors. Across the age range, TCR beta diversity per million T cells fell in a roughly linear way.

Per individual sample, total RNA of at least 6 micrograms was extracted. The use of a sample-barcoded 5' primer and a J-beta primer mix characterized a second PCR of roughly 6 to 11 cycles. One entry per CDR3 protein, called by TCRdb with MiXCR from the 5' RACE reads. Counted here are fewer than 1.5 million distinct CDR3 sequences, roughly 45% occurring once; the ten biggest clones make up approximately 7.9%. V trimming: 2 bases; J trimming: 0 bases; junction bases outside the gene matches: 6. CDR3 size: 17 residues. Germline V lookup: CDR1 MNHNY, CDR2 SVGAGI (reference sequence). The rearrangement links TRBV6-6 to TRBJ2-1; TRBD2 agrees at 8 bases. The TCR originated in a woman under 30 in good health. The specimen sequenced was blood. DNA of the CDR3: TGTGCCAGCAGTTACCCGACAAGCGGGAGCTCCTACAATGAGCAGTTCTTC. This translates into CASSYPTSGSSYNEQFF.